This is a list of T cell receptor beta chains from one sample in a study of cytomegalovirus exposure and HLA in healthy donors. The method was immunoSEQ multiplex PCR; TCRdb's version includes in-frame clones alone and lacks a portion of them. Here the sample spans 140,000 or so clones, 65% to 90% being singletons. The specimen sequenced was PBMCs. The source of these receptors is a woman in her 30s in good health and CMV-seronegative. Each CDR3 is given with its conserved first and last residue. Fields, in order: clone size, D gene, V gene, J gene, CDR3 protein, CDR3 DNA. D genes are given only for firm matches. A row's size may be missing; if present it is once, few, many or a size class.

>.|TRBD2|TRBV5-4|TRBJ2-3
CASSLASGHTDTQYF
TGTGCCAGCAGCTTGGCTAGCGGGCACACAGATACGCAGTATTTT
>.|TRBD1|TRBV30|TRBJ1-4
CAWSGGQGAWGLFF
TGTGCCTGGAGTGGAGGACAGGGGGCGTGGGGACTGTTTTTT
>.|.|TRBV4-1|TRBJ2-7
CASSQGLGGYEQYF
TGCGCCAGCAGCCAAGGGCTAGGGGGCTACGAGCAGTACTTC
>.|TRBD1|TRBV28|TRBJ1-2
CASRTQGASGYTF
TGTGCCAGCAGAACCCAGGGGGCGTCGGGCTACACCTTC
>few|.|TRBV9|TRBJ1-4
CASSVQGINEKLFF
TGTGCCAGCAGCGTACAGGGAATTAATGAAAAACTGTTTTTT
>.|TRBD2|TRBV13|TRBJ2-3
CASSSRGGRRTDTQYF
TGTGCCAGCAGCTCCCGGGGCGGGAGGAGGACAGATACGCAGTATTTT
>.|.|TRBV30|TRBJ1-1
CAWSVLLDFRGGWAATEAFF
TGTGCCTGGAGTGTACTTCTCGACTTCAGAGGGGGTTGGGCTGCCACTGAAGCTTTCTTT
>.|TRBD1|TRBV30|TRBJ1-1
CAWSVTGVMNTEAFF
TGTGCCTGGAGTGTGACAGGGGTTATGAACACTGAAGCTTTCTTT
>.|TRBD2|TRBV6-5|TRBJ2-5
CASSYSTSGGQETQYF
TGTGCCAGCAGTTACTCGACTAGCGGCGGCCAAGAGACCCAGTACTTC
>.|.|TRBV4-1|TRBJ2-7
CASSHPVQGKVFYEQYF
TGCGCCAGCAGCCACCCCGTTCAGGGGAAAGTATTCTACGAGCAGTACTTC
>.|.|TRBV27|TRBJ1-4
CASSALGGGFLREKLFF
TGTGCCAGCAGTGCCTTGGGCGGGGGTTTCCTTAGGGAAAAACTGTTTTTT
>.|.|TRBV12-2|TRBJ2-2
CASRLDGQGYTGELFF
TGTGCAAGTCGCTTAGATGGACAGGGTTACACCGGGGAGCTGTTTTTT
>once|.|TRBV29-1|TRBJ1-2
CSVEQGWDYGYTF
TGCAGCGTTGAACAGGGATGGGACTATGGCTACACCTTC